This T cell receptor beta chain was identified during a study of blood T cell repertoires in COVID-19. Study context: Sites across the United States, Italy and Spain contributed samples from acute and convalescent COVID-19. T cells, B-cell-depleted T cells, or PBMCs provided the cDNA or gDNA that served as material.

The CDR3 spans 13 residues. Trimming took 4 bases from V and 5 from J; bases not matched to a gene: 5. The germline CDR1 and CDR2 sequences are SGDLS and YYNGEE. The repertoire was sequenced with immunoSEQ multiplex PCR; TCRdb's copy has only in-frame clones and lacks some. Counted here are some 150,000 clones, roughly 89% occurring once; the ten biggest clones make up roughly 1%. The receptor comes from a woman between 50 and 59 years old with acute or convalescent COVID-19. Sequenced input: peripheral blood. The gene calls are TRBV9 and TRBJ2-5, with TRBD1 identical over 7 bases. CDR3 DNA: TGTGCCAGCAGCTTCACAGGGGCTGAGACCCAGTACTTC. It encodes CASSFTGAETQYF.